These 20 T cell receptor beta chains were sequenced from one sample in a study of cytomegalovirus exposure and HLA in healthy donors. The primer mix had 60 Vbeta and 13 Jbeta primers. Some clones are missing from TCRdb's copy, which holds only in-frame ones; the method was immunoSEQ multiplex PCR. The table includes 85,000 to 100,000 clones, approximately 84% detected once. The sequenced sample consisted of PBMCs. The receptor source for this set is a woman younger than 30 in good health and CMV-seropositive.

V gene TRBV4-1 combines with J gene TRBJ2-7, with a tentative D call TRBD1 (6 bases). The CDR3 runs to 18 residues. Trimming shortened V by 1 base and J by 4 bases, and 23 bases separated the two germline ends. In germline, CDR1 is MGHRA, CDR2 YSYEKL. The DNA for the CDR3 is TGCGCCAGCAGCCAAGTTCGGGGAACCAGGGGCCAGGGGTACGAGCAGTACTTC. Translated: CASSQVRGTRGQGYEQYF.

The rearrangement links TRBV2 to TRBJ2-5; no clear D. V lost 7 bases and J lost 5, with 8 bases in between. Germline loops: CDR1 SNHLY, CDR2 FYNNEI. CDR3 length: 11 amino acids. The CDR3 reads CASKGVETQYF. For the CDR3, the DNA is TGTGCCAGCAAAGGAGTTGAGACCCAGTACTTC.

V gene TRBV21-1 combines with J gene TRBJ2-7; the tabulated D call, TRBD2, remains unverified against the DNA. TRBV21-1 is marked as a pseudogene. This CDR3 spans 19 amino acids. This CDR3 reads CASSKALAGGKKISYEQYF. DNA for the CDR3: TGTGCCAGCAGCAAAGCATTAGCGGGAGGGAAAAAGATTTCCTACGAGCAGTACTTC.

This clone appeared a few times. The chain has TRBV28 and TRBJ2-7; D gene uncertain. V was shortened by 3 bases and J by 1 base, with 4 bases between the two germline ends. The germline V gene has CDR1 MDHEN and CDR2 SYDVKM. This CDR3 spans 12 amino acids. CDR3 residues: CASSFPSYEQYF. The CDR3 DNA reads as TGTGCCAGCAGTTTCCCTTCCTACGAGCAGTACTTC.

The chain combines TRBV6-5 with TRBJ1-2; a weak D match, TRBD1 (6 bases). Trimming removed 6 bases at V and 4 bases at J, with 15 bases between. The CDR3 is 14 residues long. Germline V gene lookup returns CDR1 MNHEY and CDR2 SVGAGI. CDR3 amino acids: CASSLRIGGYGYTF. Here the CDR3 DNA reads TGTGCCAGCAGCCTACGGATAGGGGGCTATGGCTACACCTTC.

This chain joins TRBV29-1 and TRBJ1-2; no reliable D call. Germline loops: CDR1 SQVTM, CDR2 ANQGSEA. Trimming cost V 6 bases and J 1 base, with 27 bases left between them. The CDR3 consists of 18 residues. CDR3 bases: TGCAGCGTGGAAAAAGATGAAGGGCGGGGTACGTTTAACTATGGCTACACCTTC. It codes for CSVEKDEGRGTFNYGYTF. Looking up the rest from reference TRBV29-1 and TRBJ1-2 gives the full variable domain: SAVISQKPSRDICQRGTSLTIQCQVDSQVTMMFWYRQQPGQSLTLIATANQGSEATYESGFVIDKFPISRPNLTFSTLTVSNMSPEDSSIYLCSVEKDEGRGTFNYGYTFGSGTRLTVV.

The chain uses TRBV27 and TRBJ2-7; 7 nucleotides align to TRBD2. V lost 7 bases and J lost 7; bases outside the gene matches: 7. The CDR3 has 12 amino acids. Germline V gene sequence: CDR1 MNHEY, CDR2 SMNVEV (reference sequence). CDR3 residues: CASTTPGGEQYF. CDR3 DNA: TGTGCCAGCACCACCCCCGGGGGGGAGCAGTACTTC.

The rearrangement uses TRBV7-8 and TRBJ2-1; 13 nucleotides agree with TRBD2. This CDR3 is built from 15 residues. The V segment lost 6 bases and the J segment 8 bases; nucleotides outside the gene matches: 7. Germline CDR1 reads SGHVS; CDR2 reads FQNEAQ. CDR3 region: CASRVTSGGKYEQFF. CDR3 sequence (DNA): TGTGCCAGCAGGGTGACTAGCGGGGGGAAGTATGAGCAGTTCTTC.

The table lists this clone with a count of one. The chain recombines TRBV15 with TRBJ2-7, with D unclear. CDR1 and CDR2 (germline): LNHNV, YYDKDF (reference sequence). The germline V and J ends were trimmed by 0 bases and 1 base, with 10 bases remaining between them. This CDR3 is 15 amino acids long. The CDR3 loop reads CATSRDRVRSYEQYF. The CDR3 coding sequence is TGTGCCACCAGCAGAGACCGTGTCAGGTCCTACGAGCAGTACTTC.

The chain joins TRBV29-1 to TRBJ2-1, with TRBD1 matching 10 bases. Germline-derived CDR1 and CDR2 are SQVTM and ANQGSEA. CDR3 length: 10 residues. Trimming cost V 4 bases and J 14 bases; bases outside gene matches: 2. In nucleotides, the CDR3 is TGCAGCGTTGGGGGGACAGGGGAGTTCTTC. Protein product: CSVGGTGEFF.

The chain has TRBV7-8 and TRBJ2-7, with D perhaps TRBD1 (6 bases). V gave up 4 bases and J gave up 6 bases, with 19 bases separating them. Germline V gene lookup returns CDR1 SGHVS and CDR2 FQNEAQ. This CDR3 has 15 residues. CDR3: CASSSDLQGWAEQYF. The CDR3 coding sequence is TGTGCCAGCAGCTCGGACCTGCAGGGGTGGGCCGAGCAGTACTTC.

J is TRBJ2-1 and V is TRBV2; 10 nucleotides align to TRBD2. Germline V lookup: CDR1 SNHLY, CDR2 FYNNEI. V lost 6 bases, J lost 9 bases, and 11 bases stayed unmatched. This CDR3 is 15 amino acids long. The CDR3 here is CASRQGSGRDSEQFF. The CDR3 bases are TGTGCCAGCAGGCAGGGGAGCGGGAGGGATAGTGAGCAGTTCTTC.

This clone came up once. The chain links TRBV5-6 to TRBJ2-7; TRBD1 agrees at 7 bases. Trimming cost V 4 bases and J 3 bases; bases outside gene matches: 10. The CDR3 consists of 15 residues. CDR1 is SGHDT, CDR2 YYEEEE, per germline. CDR3 region: CASSLYPGQNYEQYF. The CDR3 nucleotides read TGTGCCAGCAGCCTTTACCCGGGACAGAACTACGAGCAGTACTTC.

This chain's CDR3 is CASSLGDFSTDTQYF. The CDR3 nucleotides are TGTGCCAGCAGCTTGGGAGATTTTAGCACAGATACGCAGTATTTT. This chain connects TRBV5-6 to TRBJ2-3; D ambiguous. CDR1 is SGHDT and CDR2 is YYEEEE in the germline V gene. V was clipped by 0 bases and J by 0 bases, with 8 bases between them. CDR3 length: 15 amino acids.

The gene calls are TRBV7-9 and TRBJ1-1; the match to TRBD1 covers 8 bases. The germline CDR1 and CDR2 sequences are SEHNR and FQNEAQ (reference sequence). V shed 1 base, J shed 4 bases, and the junction held 2 bases outside the gene matches. The CDR3 consists of 14 residues. CDR3 in amino acids: CASSLGQGSTEAFF. CDR3 sequence (DNA): TGTGCCAGCAGCTTAGGACAGGGGAGCACTGAAGCTTTCTTT.

This clone appeared a single time. This chain joins TRBV14 and TRBJ2-7; 7 nucleotides line up with TRBD1. The CDR3 extends over 15 amino acids. V trimming: 0 bases; J trimming: 2 bases; junction bases outside the gene matches: 4. CDR1 and CDR2 from the germline V gene are SGHDN and FVKESK. The CDR3 is CASSQDTGETYEQYF. CDR3 nucleotide sequence: TGTGCCAGCAGCCAAGATACAGGGGAAACCTACGAGCAGTACTTC.

The V gene is TRBV25-1, the J gene TRBJ2-1, with D maybe TRBD2 (5 bases). Trimming shortened V by 1 base and J by 10 bases, and 11 bases separated the two germline ends. CDR1 and CDR2 (germline): MGHDK, SYGVNS. There are 13 residues in the CDR3. This CDR3 is CASSEWENSEQFF. CDR3 nucleotide sequence: TGTGCCAGCAGTGAATGGGAGAATAGCGAGCAGTTCTTC.

The chain joins TRBV7-2 to TRBJ2-2; D not certain. V shed 5 bases and J shed 7 bases, with 11 bases lying between them. Germline CDR1 reads SGHTA; CDR2 reads FQGNSA. CDR3 size: 13 residues. The CDR3 region is CASSPRFGGELFF. CDR3 sequence (DNA): TGTGCCAGCAGCCCTCGGTTCGGCGGGGAGCTGTTTTTT.

This clone was detected once. The J gene is TRBJ1-4, the V gene TRBV4-2; no definite D call. V was trimmed by 3 bases and J by 0 bases, leaving 11 bases between them. CDR1 and CDR2 from the germline V gene are LGHNA and YNFKEQ. This CDR3 contains 16 residues. The CDR3 coding sequence is TGTGCCAGCAGCCAGGCACAGCATGCAACTAATGAAAAACTGTTTTTT. Encoded protein: CASSQAQHATNEKLFF.

The CDR3 DNA is TGTGCCAGCACCACGGTCCCCTCTAGCGGGAGGGCTGGGGCCAACGTCCTGACTTTC. Protein sequence: CASTTVPSSGRAGANVLTF. The rearrangement joins TRBV7-9 to TRBJ2-6; 12 bases map to TRBD2. Trimming took 7 bases from V and 2 from J; bases not matched to a gene: 12. Germline V lookup: CDR1 SEHNR, CDR2 FQNEAQ (reference sequence). The CDR3 runs to 19 residues.